These 21 T cell receptor beta chains share one sample of origin, sequenced in a study of CD8 T cells in ankylosing spondylitis (dated 2017 in TCRdb). The library was produced with 5' RACE. The run used an Illumina HiSeq 2500. Using fastp at Q25 and MiXCR, TCRdb reprocessed the public reads and kept productive beta chains. Here each entry gathers all rows of one CDR3 protein and keeps the most common genes and DNA. The table for this sample lists 380,000 or so distinct CDR3 sequences; roughly 20% of them were counted only once. Together, the top ten hold approximately 14% of the sample. The specimen sequenced was blood, either unsorted or a sorted T cell fraction (not recorded which). These TCRs come from a male donor with ankylosing spondylitis or in good health (not recorded which).

The sample holds a few counts of this clonotype. The chain carries TRBV6-5 and TRBJ2-5; D is possibly TRBD1 (5 bases). There are 15 residues in the CDR3. The germline gives CDR1 MNHEY, CDR2 SVGAGI. The germline V and J ends were trimmed by 6 bases and 4 bases, with 18 bases remaining between them. The CDR3 DNA reads as TGTGCCAGCAGCTACCGCGCAGGGATCGGAGAGACCCAGTACTTC. Translated: CASSYRAGIGETQYF.

Ten or more counts support this clonotype. The chain uses TRBV15 and TRBJ2-7; TRBD1 matches 7 bases. With 1 base clipped from V and 2 bases from J, the junction kept 5 bases outside the gene matches. The CDR3 has 15 residues. Germline V gene sequence: CDR1 LNHNV, CDR2 YYDKDF (reference sequence). The CDR3: CATSRAGQTTYEQYF. The CDR3, as DNA: TGTGCCACCAGCAGAGCGGGACAGACAACCTACGAGCAGTACTTC.

The chain recombines TRBV6-1 with TRBJ2-7; D is unresolved. Germline assignment: CDR1 MNHNS and CDR2 SASEGT. Trimming took 6 bases from V and 5 from J, leaving 14 bases between them. The CDR3 length is 13 residues. CDR3 region: CASRDLNLDEQYF. CDR3 coding DNA: TGTGCCAGCAGGGACCTCAATCTCGACGAGCAGTACTTC.

The V call is TRBV29-1, the J call TRBJ2-3; 14 nucleotides line up with TRBD2. The trim removed 3 bases at V and 6 bases at J, leaving 11 bases unmatched. Germline CDR1 is SQVTM and CDR2 is ANQGSEA. CDR3 length equals 17 residues. CDR3 sequence (DNA): TGCAGCGTTGAGGGACTAGCGGGGGCCGCCGGGGGGGATACGCAGTATTTT. The encoded protein is CSVEGLAGAAGGDTQYF.

A few counts support this clonotype. The rearrangement joins TRBV7-9 to TRBJ2-3; D is perhaps TRBD1 (6 bases). V was trimmed by 6 bases and J by 0 bases, leaving 19 bases between them. Germline V lookup: CDR1 SEHNR, CDR2 FQNEAQ (reference sequence). The CDR3 extends over 17 amino acids. CDR3 sequence (DNA): TGTGCCAGCAGGCCCCTCTCCGGACAGACTAGCACAGATACGCAGTATTTT. Translation gives CASRPLSGQTSTDTQYF.

The chain has TRBV12-3 or TRBV12-4 and TRBJ2-7; D might be TRBD2 (6 bases). Trimming stripped 6 bases from V and 4 bases from J, with 19 bases between. The CDR3 covers 15 residues. The DNA of the CDR3 is TGTGCCAGCAGCCGACCCTCGGACTATCAATACGAGCAGTACTTC. This gives the protein CASSRPSDYQYEQYF.

The chain combines TRBV7-9 with TRBJ2-3; tentatively, D is TRBD2 (7 bases). The CDR3 is 15 amino acids. Germline loops: CDR1 SEHNR, CDR2 FQNEAQ (reference sequence). V lost 8 bases, J lost 0 bases, and 15 bases lay in between. CDR3 nucleotides: TGTGCCAGCTCACACGGGGGGCGGAGCACAGATACGCAGTATTTT. This sequence encodes CASSHGGRSTDTQYF.

The rearrangement uses TRBV7-9 and TRBJ2-2, with D unclear. This CDR3 has 14 amino acids. The germline V gene has CDR1 SEHNR and CDR2 FQNEAQ (reference sequence). The V end lost 1 base, the J end lost 7 bases, and 10 bases lay between the germline ends. The CDR3: CASSLVVIGGELFF. The CDR3 nucleotides read TGTGCCAGCAGCTTAGTGGTGATCGGCGGGGAGCTGTTTTTT.

The CDR3 spells CASSLQGRDQPQHF. CDR3 nucleotide sequence: TGTGCCAGCAGTTTACAGGGAAGGGATCAGCCCCAGCATTTT. The rearrangement links TRBV27 to TRBJ1-5, with D possibly being TRBD1 (5 bases). The CDR3 covers 14 residues. Germline CDR1 is MNHEY and CDR2 is SMNVEV (reference sequence). V was cut by 2 bases and J by 5 bases, with 10 bases left in between.

This chain links TRBV12-3 or TRBV12-4 with TRBJ2-3; 10 bases are a match to TRBD2. The CDR3 spans 17 residues. J lost 4 bases, V lost 6 bases, and 13 bases had no gene match. CDR3 nucleotide sequence: TGTGCCAGCAGCCCTGCCAGCGGGGGGGCAGGGGCAGATACGCAGTATTTT. Translating gives CASSPASGGAGADTQYF.

The chain is built from TRBV27 and TRBJ2-2; 11 positions match TRBD2. Germline V gene lookup returns CDR1 MNHEY and CDR2 SMNVEV (reference sequence). J gave up 8 bases and V 2 bases, and 4 bases lay outside the gene matches. The CDR3 covers 15 residues. The CDR3 bases are TGTGCCAGCAGTTTACCCCCTAGCGGGGGGGGGGAGCTGTTTTTT. It encodes CASSLPPSGGGELFF.

This clonotype was picked up a small number of times. The rearrangement links TRBV5-4 to TRBJ2-3, with 10 bases that match TRBD1. V was pared by 4 bases and J by 3 bases, with 5 bases of the junction left unmatched. Germline CDR1 is SGHNT and CDR2 is YYREEE (reference sequence). The CDR3 spans 15 residues. Here the CDR3 DNA reads TGTGCCAGCAGCCAGCCGGGACAGGGGACAGATACGCAGTATTTT. Translated: CASSQPGQGTDTQYF.

The V and J genes are TRBV5-6 and TRBJ2-7; no clear D. The CDR3 covers 14 residues. Germline V CDR1 and CDR2: SGHDT, YYEEEE. Trimming took 1 base from V and 1 from J, leaving 9 bases between them. CDR3 residues: CASSLSDPSYEQYF. The CDR3 coding sequence is TGTGCCAGCAGCTTGAGTGACCCTTCCTACGAGCAGTACTTC.

This clonotype occurred a few times. This sequence joins TRBV9 and TRBJ2-1, with 15 positions matching TRBD2. CDR1 and CDR2 (germline): SGDLS, YYNGEE. The CDR3 length is 16 residues. J gave up 9 bases and V 2 bases, and 6 bases lay outside the gene matches. The CDR3: CASSVGLAGGRVEQFF. CDR3 sequence (DNA): TGTGCCAGCAGCGTTGGACTAGCGGGGGGGCGGGTTGAGCAGTTCTTC.

The chain recombines TRBV9 with TRBJ2-7, with 13 bases identical to TRBD2. CDR3 size: 15 residues. V was pared by 4 bases and J by 3 bases, with 4 bases of the junction left unmatched. CDR1 and CDR2 from the germline V gene are SGDLS and YYNGEE. The CDR3 DNA sequence: TGTGCCAGCAGCCCCGGGACTAGCGGGGTCTACGAGCAGTACTTC. Encoded protein: CASSPGTSGVYEQYF.

The rearrangement links TRBV6-5 to TRBJ2-1; 8 bases match TRBD2. V gave up 2 bases and J gave up 10 bases; unmatched junction bases: 7. CDR3 size: 14 residues. The V gene's germline CDR1 is MNHEY and CDR2 SVGAGI. The chain's CDR3 is CASSYDGGGGEQFF. The CDR3 bases are TGTGCCAGCAGTTACGACGGGGGGGGAGGGGAGCAGTTCTTC.

This chain joins TRBV5-6 and TRBJ2-1; 7 nucleotides align to TRBD2. Germline V gene data show CDR1 as SGHDT and CDR2 as YYEEEE. Trimming took 7 bases from V and 7 from J; bases not matched to a gene: 5. The CDR3 has 12 residues. The CDR3 here is CASGSSGNEQFF. The DNA for the CDR3 is TGTGCCAGCGGTTCTAGCGGAAATGAGCAGTTCTTC.

The rearrangement joins TRBV9 to TRBJ2-1; possible D gene TRBD2, 6 bases. The CDR3 covers 16 residues. V lost 0 bases to trimming and J lost 1 base, with 11 bases between them. Germline V lookup: CDR1 SGDLS, CDR2 YYNGEE. CDR3 in amino acids: CASSVGGVGSYNEQFF. The CDR3 nucleotides are TGTGCCAGCAGCGTAGGGGGGGTAGGGTCCTACAATGAGCAGTTCTTC. The whole variable domain, remainder taken from reference TRBV9 and TRBJ2-1, is DSGVTQTPKHLITATGQRVTLRCSPRSGDLSVYWYQQSLDQGLQFLIQYYNGEERAKGNILERFSAQQFPDLHSELNLSSLELGDSALYFCASSVGGVGSYNEQFFGPGTRLTVL.

As regards this clonotype: One end of the junction fails to match germline, which may point to a read error. The genes are TRBV29-1 and TRBJ2-7; D uncertain. Germline CDR1 is SQVTM and CDR2 is ANQGSEA. The CDR3 has 12 amino acids. The CDR3 bases are TGCAGCGTTGAGGCCGGCTCCCACGAGCAGTACTTC. Protein product: CSVEAGSHEQYF.

The rearrangement uses TRBV27 and TRBJ2-7, with a weak D call TRBD2 (5 bases). The CDR3 is 14 amino acids. V was cut by 3 bases and J by 4 bases, with 13 bases left in between. The germline V gene encodes CDR1 MNHEY and CDR2 SMNVEV (reference sequence). CDR3 nucleotide sequence: TGTGCCAGCAGTTTGTTGGCAGGAGGTTACGAGCAGTACTTC. Translation: CASSLLAGGYEQYF.

By share, this clonotype counts as medium-sized (0.01 to 0.1%). This rearrangement joins TRBV9 to TRBJ2-3, with D hard to call. The germline V gene encodes CDR1 SGDLS and CDR2 YYNGEE. The CDR3 extends over 14 amino acids. Trimming shortened V by 3 bases and J by 1 base, and 9 bases separated the two germline ends. CDR3 bases: TGTGCCAGCAGCGACACGGTGGGCACAGATACGCAGTATTTT. This gives the protein CASSDTVGTDTQYF.